This T cell receptor beta chain stems from a study of blood T cell repertoires in COVID-19. Study-wide context: Acute and convalescent COVID-19 specimens originated in the United States, Italy and Spain. Sources were T cells, B-cell-depleted T cells, or PBMCs; the material itself was cDNA or gDNA.

Method: immunoSEQ multiplex PCR; TCRdb's copy keeps in-frame clones and lacks some. The table records about 150,000 clones, around nine tenths of them present only once. The CDR3 extends over 14 amino acids. Per the germline V gene, CDR1 is MNHNY and CDR2 is SVGAGI (reference sequence). Trimming pared 6 bases from V and 0 bases from J, leaving 6 bases between. The rearrangement joins TRBV6-6 to TRBJ2-6; D unresolved. The sequence was obtained from a man between 60 and 70 years old with active or convalescent COVID-19. What was sequenced was peripheral blood. The CDR3 nucleotides are TGTGCCAGCAGCCCCCGCTCTGGGGCCAACGTCCTGACTTTC. Amino acids: CASSPRSGANVLTF.